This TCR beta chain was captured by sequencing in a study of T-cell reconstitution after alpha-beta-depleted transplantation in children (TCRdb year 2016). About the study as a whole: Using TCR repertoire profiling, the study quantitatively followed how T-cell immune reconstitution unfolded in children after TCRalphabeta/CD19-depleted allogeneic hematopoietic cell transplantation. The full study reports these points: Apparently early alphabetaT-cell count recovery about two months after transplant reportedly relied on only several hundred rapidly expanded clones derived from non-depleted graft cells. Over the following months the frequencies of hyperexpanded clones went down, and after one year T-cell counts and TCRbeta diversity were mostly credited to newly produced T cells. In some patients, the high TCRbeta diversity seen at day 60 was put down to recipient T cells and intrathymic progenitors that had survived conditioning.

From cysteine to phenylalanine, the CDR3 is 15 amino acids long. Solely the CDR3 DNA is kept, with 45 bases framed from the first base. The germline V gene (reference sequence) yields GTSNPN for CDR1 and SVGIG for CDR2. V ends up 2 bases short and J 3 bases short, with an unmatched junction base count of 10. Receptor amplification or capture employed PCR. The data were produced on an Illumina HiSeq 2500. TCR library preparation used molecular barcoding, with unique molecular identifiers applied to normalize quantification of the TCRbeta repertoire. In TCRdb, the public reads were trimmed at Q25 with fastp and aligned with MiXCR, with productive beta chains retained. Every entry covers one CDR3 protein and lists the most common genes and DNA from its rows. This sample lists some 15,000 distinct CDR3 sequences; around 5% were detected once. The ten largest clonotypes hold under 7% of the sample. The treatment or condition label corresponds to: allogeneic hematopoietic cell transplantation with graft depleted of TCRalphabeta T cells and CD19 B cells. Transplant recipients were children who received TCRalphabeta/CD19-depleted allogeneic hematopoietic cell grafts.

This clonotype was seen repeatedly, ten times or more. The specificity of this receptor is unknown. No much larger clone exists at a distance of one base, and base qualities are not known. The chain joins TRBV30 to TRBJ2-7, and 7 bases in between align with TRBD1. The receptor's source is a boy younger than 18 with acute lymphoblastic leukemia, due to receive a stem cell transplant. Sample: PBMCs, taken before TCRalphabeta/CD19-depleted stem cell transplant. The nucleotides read TGTGCCTGGAGTTCAGGGGGACAGCTCAGCTACGAGCAGTACTTC. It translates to CAWSSGGQLSYEQYF.